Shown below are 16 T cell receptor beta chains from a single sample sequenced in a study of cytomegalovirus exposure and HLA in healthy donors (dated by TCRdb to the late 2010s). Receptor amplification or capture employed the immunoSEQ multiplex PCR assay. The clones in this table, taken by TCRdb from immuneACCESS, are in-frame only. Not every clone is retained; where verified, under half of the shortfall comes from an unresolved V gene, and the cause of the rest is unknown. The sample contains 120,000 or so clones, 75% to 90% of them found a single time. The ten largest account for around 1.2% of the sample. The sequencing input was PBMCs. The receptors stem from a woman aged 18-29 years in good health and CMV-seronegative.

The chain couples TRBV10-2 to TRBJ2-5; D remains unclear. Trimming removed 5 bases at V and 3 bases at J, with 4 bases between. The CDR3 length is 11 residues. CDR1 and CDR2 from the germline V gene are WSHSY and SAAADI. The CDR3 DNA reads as TGCGCCAGCAGTTTAGAAGAGACCCAGTACTTC. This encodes CASSLEETQYF.

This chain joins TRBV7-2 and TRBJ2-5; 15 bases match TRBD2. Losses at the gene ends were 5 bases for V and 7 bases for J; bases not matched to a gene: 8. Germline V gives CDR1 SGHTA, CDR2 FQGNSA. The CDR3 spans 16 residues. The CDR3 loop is CASSPTPGLAGGTQYF. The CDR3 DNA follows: TGTGCCAGCAGCCCAACCCCGGGACTAGCGGGAGGGACCCAGTACTTC.

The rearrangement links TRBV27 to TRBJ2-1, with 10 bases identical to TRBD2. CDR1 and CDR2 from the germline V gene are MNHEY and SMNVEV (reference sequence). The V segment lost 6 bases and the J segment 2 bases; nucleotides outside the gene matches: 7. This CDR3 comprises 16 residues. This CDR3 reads CASRLSSGGAYNEQFF. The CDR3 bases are TGTGCCAGCAGGCTCTCTAGCGGGGGTGCCTACAATGAGCAGTTCTTC.

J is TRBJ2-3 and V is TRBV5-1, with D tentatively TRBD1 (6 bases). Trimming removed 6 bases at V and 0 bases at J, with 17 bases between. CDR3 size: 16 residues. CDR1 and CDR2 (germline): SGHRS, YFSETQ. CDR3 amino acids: CASKVGRGGSTDTQYF. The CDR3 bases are TGCGCCAGCAAGGTTGGGAGAGGGGGAAGCACAGATACGCAGTATTTT.

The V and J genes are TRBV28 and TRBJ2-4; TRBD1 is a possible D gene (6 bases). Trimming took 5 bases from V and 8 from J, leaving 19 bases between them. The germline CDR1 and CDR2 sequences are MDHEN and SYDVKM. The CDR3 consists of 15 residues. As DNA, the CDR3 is TGTGCCAGCAGTCCCCCGACAGGCGGCAGACACATTCAGTACTTC. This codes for CASSPPTGGRHIQYF.

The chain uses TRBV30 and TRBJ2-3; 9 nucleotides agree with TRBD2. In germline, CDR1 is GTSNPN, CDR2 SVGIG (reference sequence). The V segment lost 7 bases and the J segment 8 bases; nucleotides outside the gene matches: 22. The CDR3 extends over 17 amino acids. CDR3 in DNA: TGTGCCTCACACCCCGGGACTAGCTCGATCCGAGGCGGTACGCAGTATTTT. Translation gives CASHPGTSSIRGGTQYF.

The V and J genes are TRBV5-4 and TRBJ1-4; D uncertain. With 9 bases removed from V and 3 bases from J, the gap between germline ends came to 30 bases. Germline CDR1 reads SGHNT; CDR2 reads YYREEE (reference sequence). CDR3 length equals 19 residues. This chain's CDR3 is CATLSVRPGEEVANEKLFF. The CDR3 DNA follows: TGTGCCACCTTGAGCGTTAGGCCAGGCGAGGAGGTGGCTAATGAAAAACTGTTTTTT.

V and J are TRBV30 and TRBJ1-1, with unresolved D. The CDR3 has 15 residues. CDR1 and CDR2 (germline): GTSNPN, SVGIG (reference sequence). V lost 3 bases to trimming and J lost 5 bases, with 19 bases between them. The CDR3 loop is CAWSTYSRVGTEAFF. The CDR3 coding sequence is TGTGCCTGGAGCACCTACTCGCGGGTCGGAACTGAAGCTTTCTTT.

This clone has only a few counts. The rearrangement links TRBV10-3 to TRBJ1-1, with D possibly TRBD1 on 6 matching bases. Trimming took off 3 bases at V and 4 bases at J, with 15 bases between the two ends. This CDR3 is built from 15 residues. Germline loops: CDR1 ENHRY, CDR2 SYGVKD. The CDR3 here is CAISDTGFGFTEAFF. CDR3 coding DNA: TGTGCCATCAGTGACACAGGGTTCGGATTCACTGAAGCTTTCTTT.

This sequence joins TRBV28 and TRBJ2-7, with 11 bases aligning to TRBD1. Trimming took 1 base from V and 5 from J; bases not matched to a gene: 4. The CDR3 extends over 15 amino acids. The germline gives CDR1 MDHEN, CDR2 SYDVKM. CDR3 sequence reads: CASSLSADRGHEQYV. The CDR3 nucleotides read TGTGCCAGCAGTTTATCAGCGGACAGGGGGCACGAGCAGTACGTC.

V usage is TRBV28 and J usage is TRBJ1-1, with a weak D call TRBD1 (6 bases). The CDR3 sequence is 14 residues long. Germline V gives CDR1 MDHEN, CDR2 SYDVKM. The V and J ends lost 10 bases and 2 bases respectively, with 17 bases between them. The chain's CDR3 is CAIGAQGLNTEAFF. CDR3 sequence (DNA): TGTGCCATCGGTGCGCAGGGGCTTAACACTGAAGCTTTCTTT.

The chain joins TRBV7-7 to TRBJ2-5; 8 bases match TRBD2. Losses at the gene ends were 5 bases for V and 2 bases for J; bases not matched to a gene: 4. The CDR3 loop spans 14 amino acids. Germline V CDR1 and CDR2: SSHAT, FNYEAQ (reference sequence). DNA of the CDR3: TGTGCCAGCAGCCCCACTAGCGGTCAAGAGACCCAGTACTTC. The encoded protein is CASSPTSGQETQYF.

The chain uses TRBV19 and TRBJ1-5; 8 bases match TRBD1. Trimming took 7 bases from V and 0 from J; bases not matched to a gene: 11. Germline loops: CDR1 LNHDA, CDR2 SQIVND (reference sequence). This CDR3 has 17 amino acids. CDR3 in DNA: TGTGCCAGTACTCAACAGGGGGGAAGGTATAGCAATCAGCCCCAGCATTTT. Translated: CASTQQGGRYSNQPQHF.

The CDR3: CASSTSISGGDSDTQYF. The CDR3 DNA follows: TGTGCCAGCAGTACCTCGATAAGCGGGGGGGATTCAGATACGCAGTATTTT. The chain links TRBV28 to TRBJ2-3; 10 bases are shared with TRBD2. The CDR3 extends over 17 amino acids. Unmatched junction bases numbered 12, after V lost 5 bases and J lost 4 bases. Per germline, CDR1 MDHEN and CDR2 SYDVKM.

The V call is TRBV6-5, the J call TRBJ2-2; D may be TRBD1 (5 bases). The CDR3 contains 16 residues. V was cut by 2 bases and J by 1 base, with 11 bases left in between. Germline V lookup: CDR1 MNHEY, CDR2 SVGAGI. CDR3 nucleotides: TGTGCCAGCAGTTACAGGCTTGGACAGAACACCGGGGAGCTGTTTTTT. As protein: CASSYRLGQNTGELFF.

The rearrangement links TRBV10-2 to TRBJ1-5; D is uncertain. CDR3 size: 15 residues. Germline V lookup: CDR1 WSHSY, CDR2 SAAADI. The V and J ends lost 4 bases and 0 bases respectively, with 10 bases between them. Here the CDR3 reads CASSGQRDSNQPQHF. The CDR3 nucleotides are TGCGCCAGCAGTGGCCAGAGGGATAGCAATCAGCCCCAGCATTTT.